This entry is about one T cell receptor (beta chain). This clone was seen a single time. The target of this receptor is not known. Base qualities are not at hand, and no much larger clone is one base apart. This sample was included in a study of shared clonotypes between healthy human individuals (dated by TCRdb to about 2020). At the level of the whole study: A few men and a couple of women, aged 18 to 49 years, made up the cohort. Different laboratories and diverse techniques were used to prepare libraries and sequence TCR repertoires, to increase sequencing depth and limit assay-specific biases. The study deeply sequenced blood TCR repertoires of five healthy adults to estimate repertoire size and the extent of clonotype sharing between individuals. For each donor, three plates each were used for CD4 naive and CD4 memory, two plates were used for CD8 naive, and one plate was used for CD8 memory. Each donor's leukapheresis produced roughly between about 0.85 and 10 billion PBMCs.

CD8 naive samples were CD45RO-negative cells positively selected for CCR7, giving a CD45RA+CCR7+ population that excluded TemRA cells. Donors were healthy HIV-negative adults with no recently reported acute infections or vaccinations. Every donor was a Caucasian adult living in Nashville, Tennessee, USA. Blood was obtained by leukapheresis, after which PBMCs were separated by Ficoll-Histopaque density gradient centrifugation and cryopreserved in liquid nitrogen vapor phase. Analytical flow cytometry was used to check the purity and quantity of each magnetically sorted T cell population. Each sorted fraction had its genomic DNA isolated and then quantified by UV absorbance on a Nanodrop 2000c. TCR CDR3 regions were amplified from genomic DNA by multiplex PCR using the deep immunoSEQ assay. Extracted genomic DNA from each cell subset was spread evenly across all wells of several immunoSEQ 96-well plates, with each plate serving as a replicate. Each replicate PCR for sorted subsets received 150 to 250 ng genomic DNA, equal to 28,000 or so T cell genomes. Purified libraries were quantified with a Qubit 3.0 fluorometer, sized on a Bioanalyzer 2100, and re-quantified with the KAPA Library Quantification kit. Every immunoSEQ 96-well plate was sequenced on a separate single-read 150-cycle Illumina NextSeq 550 flow cell. The study's processing was this. Because the immunoSEQ output held only junctional sequences and lacked quality scores, the filtering could not match the filtering applied to full-length reads. To assign V/J genes and CDR3, sequences were annotated using PyIR, a Python wrapper for IgBLAST v1.9, with IMGT germline references. Reads were filtered out if the reads had weak V/J assignments (E-value above 1e-6), no CDR3, stop codons, out-of-frame junctions, or ambiguous translated residues. V3J clonotypes were defined as sequences sharing an identical inferred V gene, J gene, and CDR3 amino acid sequence. The percentage overlap between two repertoires was calculated by dividing the number of shared unique clonotypes by the size of the smaller repertoire. Three approaches were used to assess repertoire richness: RTK rarefaction, the Chao1 estimator, and Recon v2.1 estimates of unobserved clonotypes. OLGA was used to compute generation probabilities for all TCRbeta clonotypes that the gDNA method yielded from four donors. TCRdb limited this immuneACCESS table to in-frame rearrangements with V and J called. A share of clones is missing; checked studies link under half to unresolved V genes, and the rest is unexplained. That table furnishes V, J and clone size, whereas the DNA furnished D and trimming. The sample records 800,000 to 950,000 clones, about 96% of which are singletons. In total, the top ten clones hold 0.2% to 0.25% of the sample.

On the study overall, not on this receptor specifically: Sharing across a handful of donors was observed for approximately 5% of naive CD4, over 3% of naive CD8, over 2% of memory CD4, and roughly 0.4% of memory CD8 clonotypes. Higher generation probabilities were observed for clonotypes shared by all four sorted-subset donors than for non-shared clonotypes. Rarefaction of sorted-subset datasets indicated incomplete sequencing despite the large sequencing depth. Based on pairwise subsampling, the degree of clonotype sharing among donors was expected to be affected by sequencing depth. The small number of donors limited the genetic and exposure-history diversity represented. Naive subsets generally had larger estimated clonotype richness than memory subsets. Only blood was sampled, and tissue TCR repertoires likely differ from those in blood.

Between the V and J ends, shortened by 0 bases and 5 bases respectively, the junction contains 8 bases. The CDR3 goes from the cysteine to the phenylalanine over 13 residues. The read is trimmed to its CDR3 DNA, 39 bases read in frame from base 1. Via the germline V gene, CDR1 is SGDLS and CDR2 YYNGEE. The V gene is TRBV9 and the J gene is TRBJ2-5; the D gene is possibly TRBD2, with 5 bases matching. This clonotype originated in a man aged 25 to 45 in good health. Specimen: naive CD8+ T cells sorted from blood. Per the publication, the cell subset or site label means: CD45RA+CCR7+. CDR3 loop: CASSVVGGETQYF. The nucleotides are TGTGCCAGCAGCGTAGTCGGCGGGGAGACCCAGTACTTC.